One and the same sample provided the 10 T cell receptor beta chains below, sequenced in a study of control samples from healthy donors and cancer patients. Sequenced by immunoSEQ multiplex PCR; TCRdb stores in-frame clones only, minus some. The sample lists 150,000 to 200,000 clones, roughly nine tenths occurring once. The sequenced material came from blood. These TCRs come from a man aged 25 to 40 in good health.

The CDR3 here is CASSLGLAGEQYF. DNA of the CDR3: TGTGCCAGCAGTTTGGGACTAGCGGGAGAGCAGTACTTC. V gene TRBV27 combines with J gene TRBJ2-7; 13 nucleotides match TRBD2. This CDR3 contains 13 residues. The junction had 0 bases not matched to a gene; V was cut back by 3 bases and J by 7 bases. Germline loops: CDR1 MNHEY, CDR2 SMNVEV (reference sequence).

The V and J genes are TRBV5-1 and TRBJ2-7, with a weak D call TRBD1 (6 bases). Germline assignment: CDR1 SGHRS and CDR2 YFSETQ. This CDR3 spans 14 amino acids. V gave up 4 bases and J gave up 2 bases, with 13 bases separating them. The CDR3 spells CASSPRDTAYEQYF. In DNA, the CDR3 is TGCGCCAGCAGCCCCCGGGACACTGCCTACGAGCAGTACTTC.

With respect to this clone: At the DNA level, this CDR3 is encoded by other sequences in the same sample as well. The rearrangement links TRBV29-1 to TRBJ1-5; TRBD1 matches at 7 bases. Germline CDR1 SQVTM, CDR2 ANQGSEA. With 4 bases clipped from V and 2 bases from J, the junction kept 2 bases outside the gene matches. This CDR3 is built from 13 residues. The CDR3 sequence is CSVGQGGNQPQHF. The CDR3 DNA is TGCAGCGTTGGCCAGGGGGGCAATCAGCCCCAGCATTTT.

This chain connects TRBV10-3 to TRBJ1-5; D not certain. This CDR3 has 15 amino acids. V lost 0 bases to trimming and J lost 3 bases, with 9 bases between them. Germline assignment: CDR1 ENHRY and CDR2 SYGVKD. CDR3 loop: CAISESGLNNQPQHF. CDR3 DNA: TGTGCCATCAGTGAGTCGGGGTTGAACAATCAGCCCCAGCATTTT.

This chain connects TRBV25-1 to TRBJ2-2, with D uncertain. Trimming left V 2 bases short and J 4 bases short, with 14 bases between. Per the germline V gene, CDR1 is MGHDK and CDR2 is SYGVNS. CDR3 length: 16 residues. For the CDR3, the DNA is TGTGCCAGCAGTGAACGTCCAATGCTGGGCACCGGGGAGCTGTTTTTT. Protein sequence: CASSERPMLGTGELFF.

This clone showed up just once. The V call is TRBV6-5, the J call TRBJ1-1; 8 nucleotides align to TRBD1. CDR1 MNHEY and CDR2 SVGAGI come from the germline V gene. CDR3 length equals 16 residues. V was pared by 2 bases and J by 5 bases, with 10 bases of the junction left unmatched. The CDR3 is CASSYGQGALGTEAFF. CDR3 DNA: TGTGCCAGCAGTTACGGGCAGGGGGCTTTAGGGACTGAAGCTTTCTTT.

This clone was counted only a few times. V gene TRBV5-4 combines with J gene TRBJ2-5; D tentatively reads TRBD1 or TRBD2 (5 bases each). Trimming cost V 1 base and J 4 bases, with 8 bases left between them. This CDR3 contains 13 residues. Germline V gene data show CDR1 as SGHNT and CDR2 as YYREEE (reference sequence). The CDR3 DNA follows: TGTGCCAGCAGCTTGCAGGGACCAGAGACCCAGTACTTC. Translated, it gives CASSLQGPETQYF.

This chain joins TRBV7-3 and TRBJ1-1, with D unresolved. The CDR3 runs to 13 residues. Trimming cost V 0 bases and J 11 bases, with 13 bases left between them. Per the germline V gene, CDR1 is SGHTA and CDR2 is FQGTGA. In DNA form, the CDR3 reads TGTGCCAGCAGCTTAACTCGCCTCGACGCGGCTTTCTTT. Translating gives CASSLTRLDAAFF.

The chain uses TRBV19 and TRBJ1-3, with no clear D. Germline V gene data show CDR1 as LNHDA and CDR2 as SQIVND (reference sequence). The CDR3 totals 15 residues. V was cut by 3 bases and J by 0 bases, with 9 bases left in between. CDR3 residues: CASSIGPSSGNTIYF. The CDR3 bases are TGTGCCAGTAGTATCGGACCGAGCTCTGGAAACACCATATATTTT.

The rearrangement uses TRBV30 and TRBJ1-2; no firm D call. V was pared by 1 base and J by 4 bases, with 10 bases between. This CDR3 contains 13 residues. In germline, CDR1 is GTSNPN, CDR2 SVGIG (reference sequence). The CDR3 sequence: CAWSAPGRYGYTF. DNA for the CDR3: TGTGCCTGGAGTGCCCCGGGTCGCTATGGCTACACCTTC.